This record covers a single T cell receptor beta chain. Relapses following autologous stem cell transplantation were seen in all patients, with brentuximab vedotin exposure varying. The sample is drawn from a study of PD-1 blockade in classical Hodgkin lymphoma. The data were produced by immunoSEQ multiplex PCR, yet TCRdb's version contains in-frame clones alone and is incomplete. This table holds 13,000 or so clones, 82% found once. The CDR3 has 15 residues. Germline values: CDR1 SGHTA, CDR2 FQGNSA. This TCR derives from a human donor with classical Hodgkin lymphoma. V is TRBV7-2 and J is TRBJ2-5, with D tentatively TRBD2 (7 bases). The end of the DNA aligns better with TRBJ2-7, so the J call may be wrong. Material: peripheral blood mononuclear cells (PBMCs), obtained at baseline. The CDR3 sequence is CASSRNGGGVYEQYF. The CDR3 nucleotides are TGTGCCAGCAGTCGGAATGGGGGGGGCGTCTACGAGCAGTACTTC.